The present entry profiles one T cell receptor beta chain with its context. What it binds is not known. This sample was included in a study of CD8 T cell repertoires and HIV-1 epitope variants. Study-level information: T cells were stimulated with Twenty-five Gag and Nef peptides separately. T cells were cultured for nine to ten days with cytokines added on days 3 and 7.

The table came from immunoSEQ multiplex PCR; TCRdb's copy has only in-frame clones and leaves some out. This table has roughly 5,500 clones, 55% to 80% appearing once. Germline V CDR1 and CDR2: SEHNR, FQNEAQ (reference sequence). V shed 5 bases and J shed 0 bases, with 11 bases lying between them. CDR3 size: 16 residues. The V call is TRBV7-9, the J call TRBJ1-6; no reliable D call. What was sequenced was cultured CD8+ T cells derived from PBMCs. The receptor comes from a male donor with HIV. CDR3 bases: TGTGCCAGCAGCACAGCGATTAGCTCCTATAATTCACCCCTCCACTTT. Its protein is CASSTAISSYNSPLHF. Complete variable domain (other parts from reference TRBV7-9 and TRBJ1-6): DTGVSQNPRHKITKRGQNVTFRCDPISEHNRLYWYRQTLGQGPEFLTYFQNEAQLEKSRLLSDRFSAERPKGSFSTLEIQRTEQGDSAMYLCASSTAISSYNSPLHFGNGTRLTVT.